This T cell receptor beta chain was documented in a study of identical twins. TCRdb reprocessed the 5' RACE reads with MiXCR, giving one entry per CDR3 protein. The data hold roughly 570,000 distinct CDR3 sequences, with roughly 9.5% observed a single time. The CDR3 runs 14 residues. V was trimmed by 5 bases and J by 5 bases, leaving 15 bases between them. The sample holds a few counts of this clonotype. This sample was shared with a second study, whose subject was yellow fever vaccine responses in identical twins.

This sequence originates from a woman aged 18-29 years in good health. The V gene is TRBV12-3 or TRBV12-4, the J gene TRBJ2-5; the D gene could be TRBD1 or TRBD2 (5 bases each). The material sequenced was PBMCs. The CDR3 nucleotides are TGTGCCAGCAGTCCGGGACCCCCTTTGGAGACCCAGTACTTC. Its translation is CASSPGPPLETQYF.